Below are 20 T cell receptor beta chains sequenced from a single sample in a study of Tregs in tolerant kidney transplant recipients (dated by TCRdb to between 2019 and 2020). The antigens of these receptors remain unknown. The method behind the library was the immunoSEQ multiplex PCR assay. TCRdb re-hosts the immuneACCESS table, in-frame sequences only. Its copies lack some clones; in the studies checked, an unresolved V gene accounts for under half of them, and the cause for the rest is not known. Recorded for this sample are 15,000 to 20,000 clones; approximately 61% of them occurred a single time. The leading ten clones occupy roughly 3.2% of the sample. Sequencing was performed on Tregs from blood cultured with allogeneic cells. The source is a human donor in good health.

The J gene is TRBJ1-1, the V gene TRBV5-6, with D unclear. Trimming removed 1 base at V and 2 bases at J, with 6 bases between. Germline values: CDR1 SGHDT, CDR2 YYEEEE. The CDR3 sequence is 13 residues long. CDR3 sequence (DNA): TGTGCCAGCAGCTTGACACCTAACACTGAAGCTTTCTTT. This codes for CASSLTPNTEAFF.

This clone has a single count. This chain joins TRBV7-2 and TRBJ1-2; D gene uncertain. Germline CDR1 SGHTA, CDR2 FQGNSA. This CDR3 contains 12 residues. Trimming pared 8 bases from V and 5 bases from J, leaving 12 bases between. CDR3 bases: TGTGCCAGCCAAGCAACCCTTTATGGCTACACCTTC. Translating gives CASQATLYGYTF.

This clone has only one observation. The chain uses TRBV7-2 and TRBJ2-5; D may be TRBD1 (5 bases). This CDR3 has 15 residues. Trimming pared 5 bases from V and 0 bases from J, leaving 13 bases between. Germline values: CDR1 SGHTA, CDR2 FQGNSA. For the CDR3, the DNA is TGTGCCAGCAGCCACCCAGCAGGGTACCAAGAGACCCAGTACTTC. Translation gives CASSHPAGYQETQYF.

The V gene is TRBV30, the J gene TRBJ1-2; TRBD1 matches 10 bases. V lost 5 bases and J lost 6; bases outside the gene matches: 0. Looked up from germline, CDR1 is GTSNPN and CDR2 is SVGIG (reference sequence). The CDR3 is 11 residues long. In nucleotides, the CDR3 is TGTGCCTGGGGGACAGGGGATGGCTACACCTTC. Translation gives CAWGTGDGYTF.

The chain has TRBV19 and TRBJ2-4; a weak D match, TRBD2 (5 bases). Trimming cost V 4 bases and J 3 bases, with 7 bases left between them. There are 13 residues in the CDR3. Germline V CDR1 and CDR2: LNHDA, SQIVND (reference sequence). Here the CDR3 reads CASSTGLKNIQYF. CDR3 in DNA: TGTGCCAGTAGTACTGGACTCAAAAACATTCAGTACTTC.

The chain is built from TRBV9 and TRBJ2-3; D uncertain. V was clipped by 4 bases and J by 1 base, with 10 bases between them. The CDR3 covers 14 residues. The germline gives CDR1 SGDLS, CDR2 YYNGEE. For the CDR3, the DNA is TGTGCCAGCAGCTCCCGCCCGGGCACAGATACGCAGTATTTT. Its protein is CASSSRPGTDTQYF.

This clone is labeled medium-sized. V is TRBV7-9 and J is TRBJ1-4, with D unclear. Trimming pared 4 bases from V and 0 bases from J, leaving 9 bases between. This CDR3 contains 15 residues. Germline loops: CDR1 SEHNR, CDR2 FQNEAQ (reference sequence). The CDR3 region has the DNA TGTGCCAGCAGCTCCCAGGAGACAACTAATGAAAAACTGTTTTTT. Translation: CASSSQETTNEKLFF. The variable domain in full, completed from reference TRBV7-9 and TRBJ1-4, reads DTGVSQNPRHKITKRGQNVTFRCDPISEHNRLYWYRQTLGQGPEFLTYFQNEAQLEKSRLLSDRFSAERPKGSFSTLEIQRTEQGDSAMYLCASSSQETTNEKLFFGSGTQLSVL.

The chain uses TRBV7-8 and TRBJ2-3, with 13 bases aligning to TRBD2. CDR3 size: 16 residues. CDR1 is SGHVS and CDR2 is FQNEAQ in the germline V gene. V was pared by 8 bases and J by 1 base, with 6 bases of the junction left unmatched. CDR3 bases: TGTGCCAGCGGATCGGGACTAGCGGGGCGCACAGATACGCAGTATTTT. It yields the protein CASGSGLAGRTDTQYF.

The chain joins TRBV5-1 to TRBJ2-1; D is ambiguous. The CDR3 totals 14 residues. Trimming pared 4 bases from V and 5 bases from J, leaving 13 bases between. Germline values: CDR1 SGHRS, CDR2 YFSETQ. The CDR3 coding sequence is TGCGCCAGCAGCGGGGTGAGTCGTGACAATGAGCAGTTCTTC. Amino acids: CASSGVSRDNEQFF.

This chain links TRBV7-9 with TRBJ1-1; 8 bases are shared with TRBD1. The CDR3 extends over 14 amino acids. J gave up 1 base and V 6 bases, and 4 bases lay outside the gene matches. CDR1 SEHNR and CDR2 FQNEAQ come from the germline V gene (reference sequence). The CDR3 loop is CASRIQGGNTEAFF. DNA of the CDR3: TGTGCCAGCAGGATACAGGGGGGGAACACTGAAGCTTTCTTT.

The rearrangement joins TRBV5-6 to TRBJ2-5, with D uncertain. The CDR3 is 12 residues long. V lost 1 base to trimming and J lost 4 bases, with 5 bases between them. Germline CDR1 is SGHDT and CDR2 is YYEEEE. CDR3 protein: CASSLFRETQYF. As DNA, the CDR3 is TGTGCCAGCAGCTTGTTTCGAGAGACCCAGTACTTC.

This clone has more than one count but fewer than ten. The chain combines TRBV25-1 with TRBJ2-2, with D hard to call. The germline gives CDR1 MGHDK, CDR2 SYGVNS. This CDR3 has 12 residues. Trimming left V 6 bases short and J 2 bases short, with 4 bases between. The CDR3 is CASRYNTGELFF. The CDR3 DNA reads TGTGCCAGCAGATATAACACCGGGGAGCTGTTTTTT.

This sequence joins TRBV2 and TRBJ1-2, with 10 bases matching TRBD1. This CDR3 has 12 amino acids. Losses at the gene ends were 4 bases for V and 14 bases for J; bases not matched to a gene: 7. Germline CDR1 SNHLY, CDR2 FYNNEI. CDR3 bases: TGTGCCAGCAGTGGACAGGGGGCGCGTAGAACCTTC. It codes for CASSGQGARRTF. The full variable domain, rest sourced from reference TRBV2 and TRBJ1-2, is EPEVTQTPSHQVTQMGQEVILRCVPISNHLYFYWYRQILGQKVEFLVSFYNNEISEKSEIFDDQFSVERPDGSNFTLKIRSTKLEDSAMYFCASSGQGARRTFGSGTRLTVV.

Points on this clone: The junction departs from the called germline gene at one end, perhaps through a read error. The genes are TRBV7-9 and TRBJ1-1; 9 nucleotides line up with TRBD1. The CDR3 totals 14 residues. Germline CDR1 and CDR2: SEHNR and FQNEAQ (reference sequence). The CDR3 sequence: CASSQQGARTEAFF. The CDR3 DNA is TGCGCCAGCAGCCAACAGGGGGCTCGGACTGAAGCTTTCTTT.

V gene TRBV7-9 combines with J gene TRBJ2-1; tentatively, D is TRBD1 (5 bases). Germline V gene data show CDR1 as SEHNR and CDR2 as FQNEAQ (reference sequence). The CDR3 covers 17 residues. V was shortened by 4 bases and J by 5 bases, with 21 bases between the two germline ends. This CDR3 reads CASSSRIKRGFDNEQFF. The CDR3, as DNA: TGTGCCAGCAGCTCGAGAATTAAAAGGGGTTTTGACAATGAGCAGTTCTTC. The complete variable domain, with remaining parts taken from reference TRBV7-9 and TRBJ2-1, reads DTGVSQNPRHKITKRGQNVTFRCDPISEHNRLYWYRQTLGQGPEFLTYFQNEAQLEKSRLLSDRFSAERPKGSFSTLEIQRTEQGDSAMYLCASSSRIKRGFDNEQFFGPGTRLTVL.

The chain is built from TRBV6-4 and TRBJ2-1, with D perhaps matching TRBD2 (6 bases). The germline V gene encodes CDR1 MRHNA and CDR2 SNTAGT. Between the trimmed V and J ends, which lost 5 bases and 1 base, there was a span of 12 bases. This CDR3 has 15 amino acids. CDR3 protein: CASSRDGTSYNEQFF. The CDR3 DNA reads TGTGCCAGCAGTAGGGACGGGACTTCCTACAATGAGCAGTTCTTC.

The chain uses TRBV18 and TRBJ2-7; either TRBD1 or TRBD2 may supply D (5 bases each). Trimming took 7 bases from V and 0 from J, leaving 13 bases between them. The germline V gene has CDR1 KGHSH and CDR2 LQKENI. CDR3 length: 14 amino acids. CDR3 bases: TGTGCCAGCTTCCGGGACCCCGTCTCCTACGAGCAGTACTTC. Protein product: CASFRDPVSYEQYF. Full variable domain (missing parts from reference TRBV18 and TRBJ2-7): NAGVMQNPRHLVRRRGQEARLRCSPMKGHSHVYWYRQLPEEGLKFMVYLQKENIIDESGMPKERFSAEFPKEGPSILRIQQVVRGDSAAYFCASFRDPVSYEQYFGPGTRLTVT.

The V call is TRBV18, the J call TRBJ2-6; unclear D gene. Germline loops: CDR1 KGHSH, CDR2 LQKENI. This CDR3 contains 16 residues. Trimming took off 2 bases at V and 0 bases at J, with 8 bases between the two ends. The CDR3 is CASSPFDDSGANVLTF. CDR3 nucleotide sequence: TGTGCCAGCTCACCATTCGACGACTCTGGGGCCAACGTCCTGACTTTC.

This clone counts as medium-sized. The V and J genes are TRBV7-8 and TRBJ2-7; the D is unclear. The V gene lost 0 bases and the J gene lost 5 bases, with 11 bases spanning the gap. Germline CDR1 and CDR2: SGHVS and FQNEAQ. The CDR3 length is 14 residues. The CDR3: CASSLAYVSNEQYF. CDR3 bases: TGTGCCAGCAGCTTAGCGTATGTGTCGAACGAGCAGTACTTC.

The CDR3 DNA reads TGTGCCAGCAGCTTATCGGTACAGCGGGGTTTCACTGAAGCTTTCTTT. Its translation: CASSLSVQRGFTEAFF. The chain recombines TRBV7-2 with TRBJ1-1, with D uncertain. The V and J ends lost 2 bases and 4 bases respectively, with 17 bases between them. The germline V gene has CDR1 SGHTA and CDR2 FQGNSA. CDR3 length: 16 amino acids. Filled out from reference TRBV7-2 and TRBJ1-1, the complete variable domain reads GAGVSQSPSNKVTEKGKDVELRCDPISGHTALYWYRQSLGQGLEFLIYFQGNSAPDKSGLPSDRFSAERTGGSVSTLTIQRTQQEDSAVYLCASSLSVQRGFTEAFFGQGTRLTVV.